Following are 12 T cell receptor beta chains from one sample sequenced in a study of cytomegalovirus exposure and HLA in healthy donors (dated by TCRdb to 2016 to 2017). Libraries were constructed by the immunoSEQ multiplex PCR assay. A mixture of 60 forward primers for TCR Vbeta segments and 13 reverse primers for TCR Jbeta segments was used in the multiplex PCR. The source is immuneACCESS, and TCRdb retained only in-frame sequences with V and J called. Part of the clones is not carried over; for the studies checked, unresolved V genes explain less than half of this, and the remainder is unexplained. The table of this sample itemizes 90,000 to 120,000 clones. The top ten hold 0.5% to 0.7% of the sample. The sequenced sample was PBMCs. All receptors come from a man aged 45-60 years in good health and CMV-seronegative.

The V gene is TRBV5-1, the J gene TRBJ1-4; D may be TRBD1 (5 bases). Germline CDR1 SGHRS, CDR2 YFSETQ. V lost 4 bases and J lost 0, with 10 bases in between. The CDR3 spans 15 residues. The CDR3 reads CASSTTDPTNEKLFF. The CDR3 region has the DNA TGCGCCAGCAGCACGACAGACCCAACTAATGAAAAACTGTTTTTT. Filled out from reference TRBV5-1 and TRBJ1-4, the complete variable domain reads KAGVTQTPRYLIKTRGQQVTLSCSPISGHRSVSWYQQTPGQGLQFLFEYFSETQRNKGNFPGRFSGRQFSNSRSEMNVSTLELGDSALYLCASSTTDPTNEKLFFGSGTQLSVL.

V and J are TRBV7-2 and TRBJ2-1, with 8 bases that match TRBD1. Trimming took 7 bases from V and 4 from J; bases not matched to a gene: 15. Germline CDR1 and CDR2: SGHTA and FQGNSA. CDR3 size: 17 residues. The CDR3 nucleotides are TGTGCCAGCACCACCTCCTATCGGACAGGGTTATACAATGAGCAGTTCTTC. Translating it yields CASTTSYRTGLYNEQFF.

The rearrangement uses TRBV7-9 and TRBJ2-2, with D perhaps TRBD2 (5 bases). The CDR3 totals 13 residues. Germline V lookup: CDR1 SEHNR, CDR2 FQNEAQ (reference sequence). Trimming left V 6 bases short and J 7 bases short, with 12 bases between. CDR3 sequence (DNA): TGTGCCAGCAGACAGCTGGGGAGCGGGGAGCTGTTTTTT. Translated: CASRQLGSGELFF.

The genes are TRBV4-1 and TRBJ2-1; D might be TRBD2 (5 bases). Germline V gene sequence: CDR1 MGHRA, CDR2 YSYEKL. V was trimmed by 2 bases and J by 2 bases, leaving 16 bases between them. There are 17 residues in the CDR3. CDR3 residues: CASSQPLDSDTYNEQFF. In DNA form, the CDR3 reads TGCGCCAGCAGCCAACCCCTGGACTCAGACACCTACAATGAGCAGTTCTTC.

The chain employs TRBV4-1 and TRBJ2-7, with no clear D. The CDR3 consists of 15 residues. Germline loops: CDR1 MGHRA, CDR2 YSYEKL. The ends were cut back, 0 bases at V and 3 bases at J, with 12 bases in the middle. CDR3 residues: CASSQDQQTYYEQYF. CDR3 nucleotide sequence: TGCGCCAGCAGCCAAGATCAACAGACGTACTACGAGCAGTACTTC.

The chain links TRBV2 to TRBJ1-1; possible D gene TRBD1, 5 bases. Germline CDR1 and CDR2: SNHLY and FYNNEI. There are 13 residues in the CDR3. Trimming pared 5 bases from V and 1 base from J, leaving 8 bases between. The CDR3, as DNA: TGTGCCAGCAGTCTTACAGGGAACACTGAAGCTTTCTTT. Protein: CASSLTGNTEAFF.

This chain links TRBV19 with TRBJ2-5; 10 bases are a match to TRBD1. Germline trimming cut 1 base from V and 4 bases from J; bases unmatched to any gene: 9. The length of the CDR3 is 17 residues. CDR1 and CDR2 from the germline V gene are LNHDA and SQIVND (reference sequence). The CDR3 spells CASSIGTGTGVLETQYF. In nucleotides, the CDR3 is TGTGCCAGTAGTATAGGTACGGGGACAGGGGTTTTAGAGACCCAGTACTTC.

The rearrangement joins TRBV19 to TRBJ1-2; 11 bases are shared with TRBD1. V shed 5 bases and J 3 bases; nucleotides not matched to a gene: 2. The CDR3 extends over 14 amino acids. The germline V gene encodes CDR1 LNHDA and CDR2 SQIVND (reference sequence). CDR3: CASSAGQGDYGYTF. In DNA form, the CDR3 reads TGTGCCAGTAGTGCGGGACAGGGGGACTATGGCTACACCTTC.

The chain combines TRBV6-5 with TRBJ2-7, with 10 bases that match TRBD2. Germline V gene lookup returns CDR1 MNHEY and CDR2 SVGAGI. This CDR3 contains 13 residues. V was clipped by 9 bases and J by 5 bases; unmatched bases: 7. In DNA form, the CDR3 reads TGTGCCAGTCGACCTAGCGGGAGCCACGAGCAGTACTTC. It specifies CASRPSGSHEQYF.

The gene calls are TRBV6-1 and TRBJ1-6, with D perhaps matching TRBD1 (5 bases). V shed 4 bases and J shed 8 bases, with 12 bases lying between them. Germline V gene sequence: CDR1 MNHNS, CDR2 SASEGT. This CDR3 has 14 residues. CDR3 sequence: CASSVPGGDSPLHF. The CDR3 DNA follows: TGTGCCAGCAGTGTTCCAGGAGGGGATTCACCCCTCCACTTT.

The J gene is TRBJ2-3, the V gene TRBV4-3, with TRBD2 matching 14 bases. CDR1 is LGHNA and CDR2 is YSLEER in the germline V gene. There are 19 residues in the CDR3. The V segment lost 0 bases and the J segment 1 base; nucleotides outside the gene matches: 6. The CDR3 DNA follows: TGCGCCAGCAGCCAAGAACCCGGGACTAGCGGGAGAGGCACAGATACGCAGTATTTT. This gives the protein CASSQEPGTSGRGTDTQYF.

V gene TRBV5-1 combines with J gene TRBJ2-1; possibly TRBD2 for D (6 bases). CDR3 length: 15 amino acids. Germline CDR1 and CDR2: SGHRS and YFSETQ. V shed 0 bases and J shed 2 bases, with 9 bases lying between them. CDR3 region: CASSLDGGTYNEQFF. CDR3 DNA sequence: TGCGCCAGCAGCTTGGACGGGGGAACCTACAATGAGCAGTTCTTC.